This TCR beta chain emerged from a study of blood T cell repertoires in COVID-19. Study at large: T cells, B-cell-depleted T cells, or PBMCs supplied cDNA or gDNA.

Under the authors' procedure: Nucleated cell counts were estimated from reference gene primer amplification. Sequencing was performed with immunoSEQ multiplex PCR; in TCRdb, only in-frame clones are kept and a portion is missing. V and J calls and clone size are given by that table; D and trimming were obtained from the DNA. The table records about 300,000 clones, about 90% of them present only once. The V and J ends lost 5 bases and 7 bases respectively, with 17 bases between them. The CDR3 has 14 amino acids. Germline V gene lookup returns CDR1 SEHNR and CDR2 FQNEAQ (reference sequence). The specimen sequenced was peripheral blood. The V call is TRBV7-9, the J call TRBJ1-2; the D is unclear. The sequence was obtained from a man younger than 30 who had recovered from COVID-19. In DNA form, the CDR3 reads TGTGCCAGCAGCCCCGGTGACGGGGATCTTGGCTACACCTTC. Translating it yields CASSPGDGDLGYTF.